Listed here are 21 T cell receptor beta chains from one sample, sequenced in a study of beta chain features in type 1 diabetes. Expressed TCRB transcripts were sequenced after all isolated RNA was converted to cDNA. TCRdb's table, derived via immunoSEQ multiplex PCR, lists solely in-frame clones and lacks some. The table shows around 320,000 clones, with 14% occurring only once. Material: central memory CD4+ T cells from blood. These TCRs come from a man aged 30 to 39 in good health.

This clone was counted many times. The chain uses TRBV7-2 and TRBJ1-4; possibly TRBD1 for D (5 bases). This CDR3 is built from 14 residues. V lost 1 base, J lost 6 bases, and 9 bases lay in between. CDR1 SGHTA and CDR2 FQGNSA come from the germline V gene. The CDR3 DNA reads as TGTGCCAGCAGCTTAGGGACAAATCATGAAAAACTGTTTTTT. It yields the protein CASSLGTNHEKLFF.

With regard to this clone: Other DNA sequences of this sample code for an identical CDR3. This sequence joins TRBV9 and TRBJ2-5, with D perhaps matching TRBD2 (6 bases). The ends were cut back, 0 bases at V and 5 bases at J, with 11 bases in the middle. In germline, CDR1 is SGDLS, CDR2 YYNGEE. The CDR3 extends over 14 amino acids. The CDR3 is CASSVEVGGETQYF. The CDR3 DNA is TGTGCCAGCAGCGTAGAGGTTGGGGGGGAGACCCAGTACTTC.

In its sample, this clone was seen a few times. V gene TRBV6-6 combines with J gene TRBJ1-2, with D unclear. CDR1 and CDR2 (germline): MNHNY, SVGAGI (reference sequence). V dropped 2 bases and J dropped 5 bases, with 9 bases sitting between them. The CDR3 loop spans 13 amino acids. The CDR3 protein is CASSYGEGYGYTF. The CDR3 coding sequence is TGTGCCAGCAGTTACGGGGAAGGTTATGGCTACACCTTC.

This clone was seen more than once but under ten times. This chain joins TRBV4-1 and TRBJ2-1; the D is unclear. The CDR3 runs to 15 residues. The germline V gene has CDR1 MGHRA and CDR2 YSYEKL. V was cut by 8 bases and J by 6 bases, with 20 bases left in between. The CDR3 coding sequence is TGCGCCAGCGAGATAGCCCCTACTGGGCGCAATGAGCAGTTCTTC. It yields the protein CASEIAPTGRNEQFF.

This clone showed up just a few times. V gene TRBV6-5 combines with J gene TRBJ2-1; D may be TRBD1 or TRBD2 (5 bases each). Trimming pared 8 bases from V and 4 bases from J, leaving 18 bases between. CDR1 MNHEY and CDR2 SVGAGI come from the germline V gene. The CDR3 has 15 residues. The CDR3 is CASGSGPRGYNEQFF. CDR3 DNA: TGTGCCAGCGGTTCGGGGCCCCGAGGGTACAATGAGCAGTTCTTC.

This clone was seen a handful of times. The gene calls are TRBV2 and TRBJ2-3, with D possibly matching TRBD1 (5 bases). V lost 7 bases to trimming and J lost 1 base, with 15 bases between them. This CDR3 spans 15 amino acids. CDR1 is SNHLY and CDR2 is FYNNEI in the germline V gene. CDR3 in amino acids: CASKLKGQGTDTQYF. CDR3 DNA: TGTGCCAGCAAACTTAAGGGGCAGGGCACAGATACGCAGTATTTT.

This clone was seen repeatedly, ten times or more. The rearrangement uses TRBV18 and TRBJ2-7; D not resolved. Trimming stripped 4 bases from V and 1 base from J, with 8 bases between. The CDR3 has 13 amino acids. The germline CDR1 and CDR2 sequences are KGHSH and LQKENI. This CDR3 is CASSLSASYEQYV. The CDR3 DNA reads as TGTGCCAGCTCACTATCAGCTTCCTACGAGCAGTACGTC.

Only a few counts were recorded for this clone. A read error may explain this, as a much larger clone is one base away. Within the sample, other DNA sequences also encode this same CDR3. The CDR3: CASSFVQETQYF. The CDR3 nucleotides are TGCGCCAGCAGCTTCGTCCAAGAGACCCAGTACTTC. The chain uses TRBV5-1 and TRBJ2-5, with no clear D. V shed 2 bases and J shed 1 base, with 3 bases lying between them. The CDR3 covers 12 residues. Germline V gives CDR1 SGHRS, CDR2 YFSETQ.

The V gene is TRBV4-1, the J gene TRBJ2-4, with TRBD1 matching 11 bases. CDR3 length: 19 residues. V gave up 4 bases and J gave up 5 bases; unmatched junction bases: 16. Looked up from germline, CDR1 is MGHRA and CDR2 is YSYEKL. This chain's CDR3 is CASSPRDRGSRWAENIQYF. The CDR3 region has the DNA TGCGCCAGCAGCCCCCGGGACAGGGGGTCTCGGTGGGCGGAAAACATTCAGTACTTC.

The rearrangement joins TRBV5-4 to TRBJ2-3, with D hard to call. This CDR3 comprises 14 residues. Germline V gene lookup returns CDR1 SGHNT and CDR2 YYREEE (reference sequence). The V and J ends lost 1 base and 1 base respectively, with 7 bases between them. CDR3 sequence reads: CASSLRAGTDTQYF. For the CDR3, the DNA is TGTGCCAGCAGCTTGCGTGCGGGCACAGATACGCAGTATTTT.

This chain's CDR3 is CASSSAGGALNEKLFF. The CDR3 region has the DNA TGTGCCAGCAGCTCGGCGGGGGGGGCGCTTAATGAAAAACTGTTTTTT. The chain carries TRBV11-2 and TRBJ1-4, with a tentative D call TRBD1 (6 bases). The germline CDR1 and CDR2 sequences are SGHAT and FQNNGV. V lost 4 bases and J lost 4, with 16 bases in between. This CDR3 contains 16 residues.

J is TRBJ1-5 and V is TRBV10-1; D is unclear. V dropped 8 bases and J dropped 5 bases, with 10 bases sitting between them. The CDR3 spans 12 residues. Germline values: CDR1 WNHNN, CDR2 SYGVQD (reference sequence). The CDR3 reads CASGEGDQPQHF. DNA for the CDR3: TGCGCCAGCGGGGAGGGCGATCAGCCCCAGCATTTT.

Many counts were recorded for this clone. The rearrangement uses TRBV7-9 and TRBJ2-1; no firm D call. Germline V gene lookup returns CDR1 SEHNR and CDR2 FQNEAQ (reference sequence). This CDR3 comprises 17 residues. The V end was cut by 2 bases, the J end by 2 bases, with 16 bases between. Written as DNA, the CDR3 is TGTGCCAGCAGCTTACGGTCTGCGAGACGAACCTACAATGAGCAGTTCTTC. Translation gives CASSLRSARRTYNEQFF.

This chain uses TRBV5-4 with TRBJ2-5; D not certain. This CDR3 spans 13 amino acids. Germline V gene sequence: CDR1 SGHNT, CDR2 YYREEE (reference sequence). Trimming left V 3 bases short and J 2 bases short, with 8 bases between. This CDR3 reads CASSSNLQETQYF. The CDR3 DNA is TGTGCCAGCAGCTCAAACCTGCAAGAGACCCAGTACTTC.

This clone was observed a few times. The gene calls are TRBV9 and TRBJ1-2; TRBD1 matches at 7 bases. CDR1 and CDR2 (germline): SGDLS, YYNGEE. V gave up 0 bases and J gave up 5 bases; unmatched junction bases: 7. The CDR3 loop spans 15 amino acids. The CDR3 spells CASSVAGQMLYGYTF. The DNA of the CDR3 is TGTGCCAGCAGCGTAGCGGGACAGATGTTGTATGGCTACACCTTC.

This clone was recorded at least ten times. The chain joins TRBV25-1 to TRBJ2-3; either TRBD1 or TRBD2 may supply D (5 bases each). The germline V gene encodes CDR1 MGHDK and CDR2 SYGVNS. This CDR3 comprises 15 residues. Trimming pared 4 bases from V and 6 bases from J, leaving 17 bases between. CDR3 nucleotide sequence: TGTGCCAGCAGTGGCGACGGGGACCCTACGGATACGCAGTATTTT. The encoded protein is CASSGDGDPTDTQYF.

The chain has TRBV27 and TRBJ2-3; the D call may be TRBD1 or TRBD2 (5 bases each). V was trimmed by 4 bases and J by 5 bases, leaving 13 bases between them. The CDR3 length is 14 residues. Germline V gives CDR1 MNHEY, CDR2 SMNVEV (reference sequence). The CDR3 coding sequence is TGTGCCAGCAGTTCCTCCCCTGGGGGAGATACGCAGTATTTT. Amino acids: CASSSSPGGDTQYF.

The V call is TRBV6-5, the J call TRBJ2-1, with 11 bases aligning to TRBD2. After removal of 4 bases from V and 4 bases from J, the junction contained 3 bases not matched to a gene. This CDR3 is built from 15 residues. The germline V gene has CDR1 MNHEY and CDR2 SVGAGI. Here the CDR3 DNA reads TGTGCCAGCAGTTTCGGGACTAGCGGTTACAATGAGCAGTTCTTC. The encoded protein is CASSFGTSGYNEQFF.

V is TRBV9 and J is TRBJ2-3; 8 nucleotides agree with TRBD2. CDR3 length equals 19 residues. J was trimmed by 2 bases and V by 3 bases; bases with no gene match: 17. Looked up from germline, CDR1 is SGDLS and CDR2 is YYNGEE. CDR3 in DNA: TGTGCCAGCAGCGCCCGGGTGGGGCCTTCACTAGCGGACACAGATACGCAGTATTTT. Translating gives CASSARVGPSLADTDTQYF.

This clone has at least ten counts. Other DNA sequences in this sample translate to the same CDR3. V and J are TRBV6-6 and TRBJ2-1; D gene unclear. There are 13 residues in the CDR3. V lost 6 bases and J 0 bases, leaving 6 bases between the germline ends. The germline CDR1 and CDR2 sequences are MNHNY and SVGAGI (reference sequence). The CDR3 DNA reads as TGTGCCAGCAGCACCAGCTCCTACAATGAGCAGTTCTTC. Amino acids: CASSTSSYNEQFF.

This clone was counted between two and nine times. The chain is built from TRBV18 and TRBJ1-2, with 10 bases aligning to TRBD1. CDR1 is KGHSH, CDR2 LQKENI, per germline. The CDR3 consists of 14 residues. J gave up 6 bases and V 6 bases, and 7 bases lay outside the gene matches. The CDR3 nucleotides read TGTGCCAGCTCGATGTCCGGGACAGGGGATGGCTACACCTTC. It translates to CASSMSGTGDGYTF. The full variable domain, in which reference TRBV18 and TRBJ1-2 provide the parts outside the CDR3, is NAGVMQNPRHLVRRRGQEARLRCSPMKGHSHVYWYRQLPEEGLKFMVYLQKENIIDESGMPKERFSAEFPKEGPSILRIQQVVRGDSAAYFCASSMSGTGDGYTFGSGTRLTVV.